This TCR beta chain was found in a study of blood T cell repertoires in COVID-19. Study-wide context: Sites in the United States, Italy and Spain provided acute and convalescent COVID-19 samples. Sources were T cells, B-cell-depleted T cells, or PBMCs; the material itself was cDNA or gDNA.

V lost 3 bases, J lost 3 bases, and 4 bases stayed unmatched. The CDR3 runs 15 residues. CDR1 and CDR2 from the germline V gene are SGHKS and YYEKEE (reference sequence). Per the authors' pipeline: Cell counts per sample came from amplifying reference gene primers. Data came from immunoSEQ multiplex PCR; TCRdb stores just in-frame clones and leaves some out. V, J and clone size derive from that table, while D and trimming were established from the DNA sequence. The sample holds some 140,000 clones, about 73% seen once. The source is a man aged 80 or over with acute or convalescent COVID-19. The gene calls are TRBV5-5 and TRBJ2-7; 12 bases align to TRBD2. The sample taken for sequencing was peripheral blood. The CDR3 DNA reads TGTGCCAGCAGCTGGACTAGCGGGGAGGTCTACGAGCAGTACTTC. It yields the protein CASSWTSGEVYEQYF.